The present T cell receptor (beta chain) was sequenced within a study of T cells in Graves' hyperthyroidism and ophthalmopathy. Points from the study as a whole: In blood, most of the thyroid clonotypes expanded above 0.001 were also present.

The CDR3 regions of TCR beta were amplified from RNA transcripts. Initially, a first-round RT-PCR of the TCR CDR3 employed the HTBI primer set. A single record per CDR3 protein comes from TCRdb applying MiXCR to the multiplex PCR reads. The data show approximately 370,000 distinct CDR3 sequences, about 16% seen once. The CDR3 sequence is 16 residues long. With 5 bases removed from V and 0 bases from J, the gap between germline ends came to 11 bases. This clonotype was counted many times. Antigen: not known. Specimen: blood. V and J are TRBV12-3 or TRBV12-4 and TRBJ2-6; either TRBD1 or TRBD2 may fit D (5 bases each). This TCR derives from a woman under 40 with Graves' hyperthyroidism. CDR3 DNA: TGTGCCAGCAGTGTCTTGGGGGTCTCTGGGGCCAACGTCCTGACTTTC. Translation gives CASSVLGVSGANVLTF.